Listed below are T cell receptor beta chains from one sample, sequenced in a study of Ad26.COV2.S vaccination and SARS-CoV-2 variants. Generated by immunoSEQ multiplex PCR, the TCRdb table keeps only in-frame clones and is missing some. The data show more than 400,000 clones, over 80% seen once. The sample in question was peripheral blood, obtained in a trial of Ad26.COV2.S vaccine versus placebo. The origin of the receptors is a person aged 18 to 59 who received the Ad26.COV2.S COVID-19 vaccine or a placebo. CDR3s include the opening cysteine and the closing phenylalanine or tryptophan. The order of the fields is V gene, D gene, CDR3 length, clone size, J gene, CDR3 DNA, CDR3 protein. A D gene is named only where the DNA matches it firmly. Clone sizes are given selectively: once, few, many, or a class where the clone is expanded.

TRBV30	NA	13	NA	TRBJ1-5	TGTGCCTGGAGTTCAGGGGCCAATCAGCCCCAGCATTTT	CAWSSGANQPQHF
TRBV28	NA	15	NA	TRBJ2-7	TGTGCCAGCAGTTTATCGGGCACTGCTCAATACGAGCAGTACTTC	CASSLSGTAQYEQYF
TRBV7-6	NA	15	NA	TRBJ2-6	TGTGCCAGCGGTGGACACACCTCTGGGGCCAACGTCCTGACTTTC	CASGGHTSGANVLTF
TRBV6-4	NA	14	NA	TRBJ1-4	TGTGCCAAATATACACTGACAACTAATGAAAAACTGTTTTTT	CAKYTLTTNEKLFF
TRBV19	NA	14	NA	TRBJ2-2	TGTGCCAGTACCCCCTTTGTCCTTACCGGGGAGCTGTTTTTT	CASTPFVLTGELFF
TRBV12-3/TRBV12-4	NA	13	NA	TRBJ1-2	TGTGCCAGCAGTCTCAATTCCGCAGATGGCTACACCTTC	CASSLNSADGYTF
TRBV5-1	TRBD1	14	NA	TRBJ2-7	TGCGCCAGCAGCTGGACTGACAGGGACGGCGAGCAGTACTTC	CASSWTDRDGEQYF
TRBV6-5	NA	12	NA	TRBJ2-1	TGTGCCAGCGGTTGGGGTTTAGATGAGCAGTTCTTC	CASGWGLDEQFF
TRBV18	TRBD1	14	NA	TRBJ1-4	TGTGCCAGCTCACCTAACAGGGGGCCTGAAAAACTGTTTTTT	CASSPNRGPEKLFF
TRBV7-2	NA	16	NA	TRBJ2-1	TGTGCCAGCAGCGTCCGGTCTTTATCCTCCTACAATGAGCAGTTCTTC	CASSVRSLSSYNEQFF
TRBV7-9	TRBD2	14	NA	TRBJ2-5	TGTGCCAGCAGCCGAACGGGGGGACGGGAGACCCAGTACTTC	CASSRTGGRETQYF
TRBV4-3	NA	14	NA	TRBJ1-2	TGCGCCAGCAGCCATGCAGGGTCGAACTATGGCTACACCTTC	CASSHAGSNYGYTF
TRBV6-2/TRBV6-3	TRBD1	15	few	TRBJ1-6	TGTGCCAGCAGTTATTGGACAGGTCTGAATTCACCCCTCCACTTT	CASSYWTGLNSPLHF
TRBV23-1	TRBD1	16	NA	TRBJ2-7	TGCGCCAGCAGTCAAGGACAGGGAAGACTTTGCTACGAGCAGTACTTC	CASSQGQGRLCYEQYF
TRBV19	TRBD2	19	NA	TRBJ2-3	TGTGCCAGTAGCCAACCCGGGACTAGCGGGGGGGCCGCCCAAGATACGCAGTATTTT	CASSQPGTSGGAAQDTQYF
TRBV27	NA	16	NA	TRBJ1-3	TGTGCCAGCAGTCAGACGGCACCCGAGTACGGAAACACCATATATTTT	CASSQTAPEYGNTIYF
TRBV5-4	NA	16	NA	TRBJ1-3	TGTGCCAGCAGCTTAAGGGCAACGGACTCTGGAAACACCATATATTTT	CASSLRATDSGNTIYF
TRBV9	NA	16	once	TRBJ1-1	TGTGCCAGCAGCGTAGGCCCCAATCACAGGAACACTGAAGCTTTCTTT	CASSVGPNHRNTEAFF
TRBV4-1	TRBD1	15	NA	TRBJ1-3	TGCGCCAGCAGCTTCTCCGGACAGGATGGAAACACCATATATTTT	CASSFSGQDGNTIYF
TRBV25-1	TRBD1	15	NA	TRBJ2-7	TGTGCCAGCAGTAAGGGCGGACAGGGGTCTAGCAAGCAGTACTTC	CASSKGGQGSSKQYF
TRBV5-4	NA	13	NA	TRBJ1-1	TGTGCCAGCAGCTTTACGGGGGCGGGAGAAGCTTTCTTT	CASSFTGAGEAFF
TRBV6-7	NA	21	once	TRBJ2-1	TGTGCCAGCAGTTACTCGGGATTCGGGGTGGGGGGTTTCAGCTCCTACAATGAGCAGTTCTTC	CASSYSGFGVGGFSSYNEQFF
TRBV29-1	NA	13	NA	TRBJ2-3	TGCAGCGTTGAAAGGTCCCTCGGGGATACGCAGTATTTT	CSVERSLGDTQYF
TRBV5-5	NA	12	NA	TRBJ2-3	TGTGCCAGCAGTATGACGGCGGATACGCAGTATTTT	CASSMTADTQYF
TRBV4-3	NA	12	once	TRBJ1-1	TGCGCCAGCAGCCAAAATGACAGAGAAGCTTTCTTT	CASSQNDREAFF
TRBV6-2/TRBV6-3	NA	17	NA	TRBJ2-3	TGTGCCAGCAGTCTCTCCCTAGACGGGACTCCCACAGATACGCAGTATTTT	CASSLSLDGTPTDTQYF
TRBV28	NA	13	once	TRBJ1-2	TGTGCCAGCAGTTTTCAGGGAGGCTATGGCTACACCTTC	CASSFQGGYGYTF
TRBV21-1	NA	17	NA	TRBJ2-7	TGTGCCAGCAGCAAAGTTCAACCGGGACAGGAAACCTACGAGCAGTACTTC	CASSKVQPGQETYEQYF
TRBV7-2	NA	14	NA	TRBJ2-7	TGTGCCAGCAGCTTAAGTCCTCAGTCCTACGAGCAGTACTTC	CASSLSPQSYEQYF
TRBV7-9	NA	14	NA	TRBJ2-4	TGTGCCAGCAGCTTCGGGCCCGGGGGAAACATTCAGTACTTC	CASSFGPGGNIQYF
TRBV27	TRBD1	15	NA	TRBJ1-2	TGTGCCAGCAGTCCCCGGACAGGACATAACTATGGCTACACCTTC	CASSPRTGHNYGYTF
TRBV4-2	NA	15	once	TRBJ2-7	TGTGCCAGCAGAAATAGCGTTACTCACTCCTACGAGCAGTACTTC	CASRNSVTHSYEQYF
TRBV5-1	TRBD2	16	NA	TRBJ2-3	TGCGCCAGCAGCACCGGACTAGCGGGCGCGGTGGATACGCAGTATTTT	CASSTGLAGAVDTQYF
TRBV11-2	NA	15	NA	TRBJ1-6	TGTGCCAGCAGCCCTGAATACTCCTATAATTCACCCCTCCACTTT	CASSPEYSYNSPLHF
TRBV19	NA	15	NA	TRBJ1-5	TGTGCCAGTAGAATCACGGACGGTGGGGTTCAGCCCCAGCATTTT	CASRITDGGVQPQHF
TRBV14	NA	16	NA	TRBJ2-2	TGTGCCAGCAGCCAAATGGGGCGGGGGAACACCGGGGAGCTGTTTTTT	CASSQMGRGNTGELFF
TRBV7-2	NA	15	NA	TRBJ2-5	TGTGCCAGCAGCTTAGTCGCACAGGGTGTGGAGACCCAGTACTTC	CASSLVAQGVETQYF
TRBV6-6	NA	14	NA	TRBJ1-2	TGTGCCAGCAACCCATCCAGGGGTATCTATGGCTACACCTTC	CASNPSRGIYGYTF
TRBV7-9	NA	14	NA	TRBJ1-1	TGTGCCAGCAGCTTAAGTGGTCTGAACACTGAAGCTTTCTTT	CASSLSGLNTEAFF
TRBV6-5	NA	12	NA	TRBJ1-5	TGTGCCAGCCGTCCCACCCAGGGGCCCCAGCATTTT	CASRPTQGPQHF
TRBV19	TRBD2	15	NA	TRBJ2-3	TGTGCCAGTAGTGTTAGCGGGGGGTTCACAGATACGCAGTATTTT	CASSVSGGFTDTQYF
TRBV7-2	NA	12	once	TRBJ2-3	TGTGCCAGCAGCTTAATAACAGATACGCAGTATTTT	CASSLITDTQYF
TRBV6-2/TRBV6-3	NA	14	NA	TRBJ1-2	TGTGCCAGCAGTTACCGGACAGAACTACTTGGCTACACCTTC	CASSYRTELLGYTF
TRBV30	NA	15	NA	TRBJ2-2	TGTCCCCTGGATCTCAGGGGCGACACACCGAGGGAGCTGTTTTTT	CPLDLRGDTPRELFF
TRBV7-9	NA	15	NA	TRBJ1-1	TGTGCCAGCAGCCCCGAGGGGACTTCGTTCACTGAAGCTTTCTTT	CASSPEGTSFTEAFF
TRBV4-3	TRBD2	16	NA	TRBJ2-3	TGCGCCAGCAGCCACACGGGGGGGAGACACACAGATACGCAGTATTTT	CASSHTGGRHTDTQYF
TRBV7-2	NA	15	NA	TRBJ2-3	TGTGCCAGCAGCTACCTGGACAGGGACTATGGTACGCAGTATTTT	CASSYLDRDYGTQYF
TRBV10-1	TRBD2	19	NA	TRBJ2-2	TGCGCCAGCAGCGACTCAAGGAGCGGGGGAGCTCCGAACACCGGGGAGCTGTTTTTT	CASSDSRSGGAPNTGELFF
TRBV18	NA	17	NA	TRBJ2-3	TGTGCCAGCTCACCACCGTGGCCTGAAGGAGGGGACGATACGCAGTATTTT	CASSPPWPEGGDDTQYF
TRBV30	NA	13	NA	TRBJ1-1	TGTGCCTGGAGTGTTTACCAGAACACTGAAGCTTTCTTT	CAWSVYQNTEAFF
TRBV9	TRBD2	16	NA	TRBJ2-3	TGTGCCAGCAGCGTTCCTTACGCGGGGGGAACAGATACGCAGTATTTT	CASSVPYAGGTDTQYF
TRBV30	NA	15	NA	TRBJ1-5	TGTGCCTGGAGTCGCGACGGCTATAGCAATCAGCCCCAGCATTTT	CAWSRDGYSNQPQHF
TRBV10-3	NA	13	NA	TRBJ1-1	TGTGCCATCAGTGACCCCTCCGGCACTGAAGCTTTCTTT	CAISDPSGTEAFF